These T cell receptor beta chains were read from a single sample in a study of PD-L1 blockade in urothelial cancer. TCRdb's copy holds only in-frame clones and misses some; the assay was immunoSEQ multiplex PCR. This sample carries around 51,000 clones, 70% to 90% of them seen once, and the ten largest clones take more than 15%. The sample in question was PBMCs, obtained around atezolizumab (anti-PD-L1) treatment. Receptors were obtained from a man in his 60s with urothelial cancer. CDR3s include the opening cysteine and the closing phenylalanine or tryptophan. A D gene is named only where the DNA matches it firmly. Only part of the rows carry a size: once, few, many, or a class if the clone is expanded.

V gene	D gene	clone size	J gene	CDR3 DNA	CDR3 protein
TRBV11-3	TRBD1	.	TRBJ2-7	TGTGCCAGCAGCTTAACAGGGGGGACTGATTACGAGCAGTACTTC	CASSLTGGTDYEQYF
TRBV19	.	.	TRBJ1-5	TGTGCCAGTAGTATAGGCGGAGGGCAGCCCCAGCATTTT	CASSIGGGQPQHF
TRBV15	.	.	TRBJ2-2	TGTGCCACCAGCAGAGAGGCCTCCAACACCGGGGAGCTGTTTTTT	CATSREASNTGELFF
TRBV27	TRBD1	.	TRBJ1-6	TGTGCCAGCAGTAGGGACAGGGGGTGGAGCTCCTATAATTCACCCCTCCACTTT	CASSRDRGWSSYNSPLHF
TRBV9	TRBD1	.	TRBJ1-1	TGTGCCAGCAGCGTAGGGACAGGAGTGAACACTGAAGCTTTCTTT	CASSVGTGVNTEAFF
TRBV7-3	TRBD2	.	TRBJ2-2	TGTGCCAGCAGCCAGACGGGACTAGCGGGAGGGCCCACCGGGGAGCTGTTTTTT	CASSQTGLAGGPTGELFF
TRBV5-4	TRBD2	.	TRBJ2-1	TGTGCCAGCAGCGCCGCGGGGGGGCCTCGCCATGAGCAGTTCTTC	CASSAAGGPRHEQFF
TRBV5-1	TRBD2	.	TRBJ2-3	TGCGCCAGCAGCCGGACAGCGGGAGCGGATACGCAGTATTTT	CASSRTAGADTQYF
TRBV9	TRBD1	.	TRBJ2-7	TGTGCCAGCAGCGTAGGGGACAGCTACGAGCAGTACTTC	CASSVGDSYEQYF
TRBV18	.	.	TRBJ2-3	TGTGCCAGCTCATGGACAGACGTGAGCACAGATACGCAGTATTTT	CASSWTDVSTDTQYF
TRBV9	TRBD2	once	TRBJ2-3	TGTGCCAGCAGCGTAGGTAGCGGGGGGGCCACAGATACGCAGTATTTT	CASSVGSGGATDTQYF
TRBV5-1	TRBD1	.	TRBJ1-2	TGCGCCAGCAATGCCGGGACAGGGTATGGCTACACCTTC	CASNAGTGYGYTF
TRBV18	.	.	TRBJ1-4	TGTGCCAGCTCACCCGTGGCAGCAACTAATGAAAAACTGTTTTTT	CASSPVAATNEKLFF
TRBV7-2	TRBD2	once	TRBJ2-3	TGTGCCAGCAGCTTATCTAGCGGGACCGATACGCAGTATTTT	CASSLSSGTDTQYF
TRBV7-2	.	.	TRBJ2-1	TGTGCCAGCAGCCAACTAGTCTCCAATGAGCAGTTCTTC	CASSQLVSNEQFF
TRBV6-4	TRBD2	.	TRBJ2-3	TGTGCCAGCAGTGGAAGAGCGGGGGGAACAGATACGCAGTATTTT	CASSGRAGGTDTQYF
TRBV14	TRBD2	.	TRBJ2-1	TGTGCCAGCAGCCCACGGGGACTAGGAGGGCAGTTCTTC	CASSPRGLGGQFF
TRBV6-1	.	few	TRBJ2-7	TGTGCCAGCACCTCGGGGGGGACAGGGCTCTTCGAGCAGTACTTC	CASTSGGTGLFEQYF
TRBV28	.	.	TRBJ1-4	TGTGCCAGCAGTGCCTATTGGACAGCTAATGAAAAACTGTTTTTT	CASSAYWTANEKLFF
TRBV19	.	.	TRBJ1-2	TGTGCCAGTAGTATAGACAGGGCCGTCGTCTATGGCTACACCTTC	CASSIDRAVVYGYTF
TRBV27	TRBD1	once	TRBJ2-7	TGTGCCAGCAGTTGGGACAGATCCTACGAGCAGTACTTC	CASSWDRSYEQYF
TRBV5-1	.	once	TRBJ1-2	TGCGCCAGCAGCCTTCCCCGACAAGCCGGGAGCTACACCTTC	CASSLPRQAGSYTF
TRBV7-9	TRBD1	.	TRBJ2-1	TGTGCCAGCAGCTTAAGAGGACAGGGACCTTCGGAGCAGTTCTTC	CASSLRGQGPSEQFF
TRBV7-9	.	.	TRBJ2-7	TGTGCCAGACATCCTAGACCCCTCTACGACGAGCAGTACTTC	CARHPRPLYDEQYF
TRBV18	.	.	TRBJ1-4	TGTGCCAGCTCCCCCCTCCTTAATGAAAAACTGTTTTTT	CASSPLLNEKLFF
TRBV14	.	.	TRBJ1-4	TGTGCCAGCAGCCAGCAGGGGTATACTGAAAAACTGTTTTTT	CASSQQGYTEKLFF
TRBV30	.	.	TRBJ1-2	TGTGCCTGGAGACCGACAGTAGTTAACTATGGCTACACCTTC	CAWRPTVVNYGYTF
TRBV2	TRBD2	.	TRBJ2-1	TGTGCCAGCAGTGCCCGCAGGGGCGGACTAGCGGGGGTTGAGCAGTTCTTC	CASSARRGGLAGVEQFF
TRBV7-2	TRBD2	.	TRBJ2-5	TGTGCCAGCAGCTTAGGACTAGCACCTGCTCAGTACTTC	CASSLGLAPAQYF
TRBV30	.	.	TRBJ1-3	TGTGCCTGGAGTGACGTTTGGGGACACTCTGGAAACACCATATATTTT	CAWSDVWGHSGNTIYF
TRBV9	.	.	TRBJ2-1	TGTGCCAGCAGCGTAGTCACGGGGGTGCAAAATGAGCAGTTCTTC	CASSVVTGVQNEQFF
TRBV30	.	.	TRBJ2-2	TGTGCCTGGAATCGGTTGAGGGACACCGGGGAGCTGTTTTTT	CAWNRLRDTGELFF
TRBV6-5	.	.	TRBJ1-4	TGTGCCAGCAGTTACCTCCGGACTAGGGGGGAAAAACTGTTTTTT	CASSYLRTRGEKLFF
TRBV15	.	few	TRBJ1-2	TGTGCCACCAGCAGAGATACAGGGAACTATGGCTACACCTTC	CATSRDTGNYGYTF
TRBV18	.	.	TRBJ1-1	TGTGCCAGCTCACCACCCCAGGGAAGGGGCACTGAAGCTTTCTTT	CASSPPQGRGTEAFF
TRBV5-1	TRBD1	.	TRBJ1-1	TGCGCCAGCAGCTTTTTGGACAGGGTTTTCTCTGAAGCTTTCTTT	CASSFLDRVFSEAFF
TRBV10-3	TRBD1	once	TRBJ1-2	TGTGCCACCTACCAGGGGGACTTATATGGCTACACCTTC	CATYQGDLYGYTF
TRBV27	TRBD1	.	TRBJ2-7	TGTGCCAGCAGCGCTCCGGGACAGGGCTCCTACGAGCAGTACTTC	CASSAPGQGSYEQYF
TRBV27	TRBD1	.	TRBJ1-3	TGTGCCAGCAGTTCGGGACAGACTGGAAACACCATATATTTT	CASSSGQTGNTIYF
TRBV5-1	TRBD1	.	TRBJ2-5	TGCGCCAGCAGCCCCAGGCAGGGACAGGGGGCGACCCAGTACTTC	CASSPRQGQGATQYF
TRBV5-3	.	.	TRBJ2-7	TGTGCCAGAAGCAGGCGGGGACAGTCCGTTGGGGACGAGCAGTACTTC	CARSRRGQSVGDEQYF
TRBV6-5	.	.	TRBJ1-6	TGTGCCAGTGGTCTGGGAGCCTATAATTCACCCCTCCACTTT	CASGLGAYNSPLHF
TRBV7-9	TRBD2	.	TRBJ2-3	TGTGCCAGCAGCTTAGTCTTGGCGGGAGGGCCTGATACGCAGTATTTT	CASSLVLAGGPDTQYF
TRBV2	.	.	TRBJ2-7	TGTGCCAGCAGACGACCCCAGACAACCTACGAGCAGTACTTC	CASRRPQTTYEQYF
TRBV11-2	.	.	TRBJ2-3	TGTGCCAGCAGCTCTTACACAGATACGCAGTATTTT	CASSSYTDTQYF
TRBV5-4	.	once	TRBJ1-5	TGTGCCAGCAGTCAAAAGGGGCCTAGCAATCAGCCCCAGCATTTT	CASSQKGPSNQPQHF
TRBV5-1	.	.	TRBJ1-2	TGCGCCAGCAACCCACTAGGGACAACCTATGGCTACACCTTC	CASNPLGTTYGYTF
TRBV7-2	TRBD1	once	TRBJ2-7	TGTGCCAGCAGCCAGGACAGGGGGTTAACCTACGAGCAGTACTTC	CASSQDRGLTYEQYF
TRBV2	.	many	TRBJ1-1	TGTGCCAGCAGGAGGAACACTGAAGCTTTCTTT	CASRRNTEAFF
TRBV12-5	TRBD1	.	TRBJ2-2	TGTGCTAGTCGGGGCGGGGTAGGACAGGGGGATAACACCGGGGAGCTGTTTTTT	CASRGGVGQGDNTGELFF
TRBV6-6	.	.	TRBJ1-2	TGTGCCAGCAGTTATGAGCTTCCTAGCTATGGCTACACCTTC	CASSYELPSYGYTF
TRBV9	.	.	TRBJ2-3	TGTGCCAGCAGCGTAGACGCGGCGCCCACAGATACGCAGTATTTT	CASSVDAAPTDTQYF
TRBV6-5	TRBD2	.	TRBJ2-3	TGTGCCAGCAGTTACCAGGGACTAGCGACAGATACGCAGTATTTT	CASSYQGLATDTQYF
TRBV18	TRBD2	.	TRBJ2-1	TGTGCCAGCTTAGCGGGACTCTACAATGAGCAGTTCTTC	CASLAGLYNEQFF
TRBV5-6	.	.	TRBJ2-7	TGTGCCAGCAGCTTGCCCTCAGGGTTCTACGAGCAGTACTTC	CASSLPSGFYEQYF